At least ten counts were recorded for the clone carrying this TCR beta chain. The antigen remains undetermined. TCRdb re-derived calls from the 5' RACE reads in MiXCR, one entry per CDR3 protein. The sample records under 85,000 distinct CDR3 sequences, about 7.8% being singletons. This sample's time point: sample taken at primary tumor resection. The donor population consisted of more than 55 patients with untreated, early-stage non-small cell lung cancer. Without sorting, whole RNA was sequenced from tumor, nontumor lung or frozen PBMC. The data were taken from a study of spatial heterogeneity in lung cancer. Study information: Alpha-chain sequences were consistently detected in smaller numbers than beta-chain sequences. Study conclusions and caveats: Follow-up blood showed ubiquitous expanded tumor TCRs less than blood at resection did.

V was cut by 4 bases and J by 3 bases, with 24 bases left in between. Germline CDR1 reads LNHDA; CDR2 reads SQIVND (reference sequence). The CDR3 covers 18 residues. The specimen comprised PBMCs, sampled at surgery. The TCR was taken from a male donor with early-stage non-small cell lung cancer. V and J are TRBV19 and TRBJ1-2, with D possibly TRBD1 on 6 matching bases. The CDR3 nucleotides are TGTGCCAGTAGTAGCCCCCATGTCGACTCGGGACAATACTATGGCTACACCTTC. Translation gives CASSSPHVDSGQYYGYTF.